This TCR beta chain derives from a study of cytomegalovirus exposure and HLA in healthy donors. Sequenced by immunoSEQ multiplex PCR; TCRdb stores in-frame clones only, minus some. The sample lists about 73,000 clones; about 95% were seen once. Regarding the study as a whole: In vitro assays verified that three CMV-associated chains recognized CMV antigens specifically.

Regarding this clone: The antigen remains unidentified.

After removal of 0 bases from V and 1 base from J, the junction contained 8 bases not matched to a gene. Germline V gene lookup returns CDR1 LGHNA and CDR2 YSLEER. This CDR3 has 17 residues. The donors were in the approximately 130-subject validation cohort; that cohort was separate from the roughly 660-subject first cohort. The source of this sequence is a man between 18 and 29 years old in good health and CMV-seronegative. This rearrangement joins TRBV4-3 to TRBJ1-1, with 7 bases fitting TRBD1. What was sequenced was PBMCs. CDR3 nucleotides: TGCGCCAGCAGCCAAGATTGGGCCGGGACAGCGAACACTGAAGCTTTCTTT. Translated: CASSQDWAGTANTEAFF.